Below are 24 T cell receptor beta chains sequenced from a single sample in a study of cytomegalovirus exposure and HLA in healthy donors. The PCR used 60 Vbeta and 13 Jbeta primers. Here immunoSEQ multiplex PCR was the method, and the copy in TCRdb shows in-frame clones only, minus some. The table has some 150,000 clones, 80% seen once; the top ten hold around 1.3%. Sequences were obtained from PBMCs. These TCRs come from a woman in her fifties or sixties in good health and CMV-seronegative.

This clone was seen just once. The rearrangement links TRBV28 to TRBJ2-2; tentative D call: TRBD2 (5 bases). Germline V gene lookup returns CDR1 MDHEN and CDR2 SYDVKM. CDR3 length equals 16 residues. V lost 3 bases, J lost 3 bases, and 14 bases lay in between. CDR3 sequence reads: CASSFGLGGYTGELFF. In DNA, the CDR3 is TGTGCCAGCAGTTTTGGACTGGGCGGTTACACCGGGGAGCTGTTTTTT.

This clone showed up just once. The CDR3 DNA is TGTGCCAGCAACAGAAAAGGGGGAACCAAAAACATTCAGTACTTC. Protein sequence: CASNRKGGTKNIQYF. This rearrangement joins TRBV28 to TRBJ2-4; D possibly corresponds to TRBD1 (6 bases). The CDR3 length is 15 residues. V lost 7 bases, J lost 2 bases, and 15 bases lay in between. The V gene's germline CDR1 is MDHEN and CDR2 SYDVKM.

This clone appeared a single time. One end of the junction does not line up with germline, which may come from a read error. The genes are TRBV19 and TRBJ1-1; D call uncertain. CDR3 length equals 13 residues. The V gene's germline CDR1 is LNHDA and CDR2 SQIVND (reference sequence). Here the CDR3 DNA reads TGTGCCAGTAGTCAACGAGTTGCGACTGAAGATTTCTTT. This translates into CASSQRVATEDFF.

This clone was counted a few times. The V call is TRBV2, the J call TRBJ2-7, with D maybe TRBD1 (6 bases). Germline V gives CDR1 SNHLY, CDR2 FYNNEI. This CDR3 has 13 amino acids. The CDR3 DNA is TGTGTCACAAAGAGGGACAATACTTACGAGCAGTACTTC. Its translation is CVTKRDNTYEQYF.

This chain connects TRBV19 to TRBJ1-5; 7 bases match TRBD1. CDR3 length equals 16 residues. The germline gives CDR1 LNHDA, CDR2 SQIVND (reference sequence). V lost 7 bases and J lost 2; bases outside the gene matches: 11. The CDR3 nucleotides are TGTGCCAGTATTGAGAGGGGGCGGGGGGGCAATCAGCCCCAGCATTTT. It codes for CASIERGRGGNQPQHF.

The rearrangement links TRBV7-6 to TRBJ1-1; D may be TRBD1 (5 bases). V dropped 1 base and J dropped 4 bases, with 16 bases sitting between them. The CDR3 length is 16 residues. Germline CDR1 and CDR2: SGHVS and FNYEAQ. In DNA form, the CDR3 reads TGTGCCAGCAGCTTAGTAGCGGGGGACGGAAGCACTGAAGCTTTCTTT. Its protein is CASSLVAGDGSTEAFF.

The V and J genes are TRBV4-3 and TRBJ2-1; TRBD1 aligns across 10 bases. The germline CDR1 and CDR2 sequences are LGHNA and YSLEER. This CDR3 has 15 amino acids. V lost 1 base, J lost 8 bases, and 5 bases stayed unmatched. The CDR3 region is CASSQGDRGVDEQFF. Written as DNA, the CDR3 is TGCGCCAGCAGCCAAGGGGACAGGGGAGTCGATGAGCAGTTCTTC.

This chain connects TRBV2 to TRBJ2-5; D uncertain. Germline assignment: CDR1 SNHLY and CDR2 FYNNEI. CDR3 length: 13 residues. V was clipped by 5 bases and J by 5 bases, with 12 bases between them. CDR3 region: CASSQITEETQYF. CDR3 bases: TGTGCCAGCAGTCAAATAACGGAGGAGACCCAGTACTTC. The variable domain in full, with the rest retrieved from reference TRBV2 and TRBJ2-5, is EPEVTQTPSHQVTQMGQEVILRCVPISNHLYFYWYRQILGQKVEFLVSFYNNEISEKSEIFDDQFSVERPDGSNFTLKIRSTKLEDSAMYFCASSQITEETQYFGPGTRLLVL.

The V gene is TRBV28, the J gene TRBJ1-2, with 7 bases lining up with TRBD1. Germline CDR1 and CDR2: MDHEN and SYDVKM. Unmatched junction bases numbered 12, after V lost 2 bases and J lost 3 bases. This CDR3 has 17 residues. The CDR3 nucleotides are TGTGCCAGCAGTTTACCCGCTAGACAGGGTCCAGACTATGGCTACACCTTC. Protein sequence: CASSLPARQGPDYGYTF.

The rearrangement uses TRBV28 and TRBJ2-7; 9 nucleotides line up with TRBD2. The CDR3 totals 15 residues. Germline assignment: CDR1 MDHEN and CDR2 SYDVKM. The V gene end was trimmed by 7 bases and the J gene end by 2 bases; junction bases not matched to a gene: 9. CDR3 protein: CASTPVAGAAYEQYF. CDR3 nucleotide sequence: TGTGCCAGCACCCCCGTAGCGGGGGCCGCCTACGAGCAGTACTTC.

The chain couples TRBV10-2 to TRBJ2-1; TRBD1 matches at 8 bases. The junction had 10 bases not matched to a gene; V was cut back by 5 bases and J by 4 bases. CDR3 length: 16 amino acids. Germline V lookup: CDR1 WSHSY, CDR2 SAAADI. The CDR3 protein is CASSLMDRALYNEQFF. CDR3 nucleotides: TGCGCCAGCAGTTTGATGGACAGGGCCTTGTACAATGAGCAGTTCTTC.

J is TRBJ2-1 and V is TRBV6-5; the D gene is possibly TRBD2 (7 bases). CDR1 is MNHEY and CDR2 is SVGAGI in the germline V gene. Trimming left V 8 bases short and J 2 bases short, with 13 bases between. CDR3 length equals 14 residues. The CDR3 coding sequence is TGTGCCAGCGGGGAGGGGGGGCCCTACAATGAGCAGTTCTTC. It yields the protein CASGEGGPYNEQFF.

The chain is built from TRBV7-8 and TRBJ1-1; no clear D. The germline V and J ends were trimmed by 2 bases and 12 bases, with 19 bases remaining between them. The CDR3 length is 14 residues. CDR1 and CDR2 from the germline V gene are SGHVS and FQNEAQ. The CDR3 reads CASSLNPTRTRTFF. CDR3 bases: TGTGCCAGCAGCTTAAACCCCACGAGAACGAGAACTTTCTTT.

The chain employs TRBV28 and TRBJ1-2; weak D call: TRBD1 (6 bases). Germline V lookup: CDR1 MDHEN, CDR2 SYDVKM. V lost 5 bases and J lost 3, with 16 bases in between. This CDR3 has 15 amino acids. CDR3 DNA: TGTGCCAGCAGTGTCAACAGGGAGTTCCACTATGGCTACACCTTC. Its translation: CASSVNREFHYGYTF.

V usage is TRBV19 and J usage is TRBJ1-3; 10 bases fit TRBD1. The V and J ends lost 6 bases and 6 bases, in that order; junction bases with no gene match: 5. Germline CDR1 LNHDA, CDR2 SQIVND (reference sequence). This CDR3 region has 14 residues. Here the CDR3 reads CASSTGTGVNTIYF. The CDR3 DNA reads as TGTGCCAGTAGCACCGGGACAGGGGTAAACACCATATATTTT.

The chain recombines TRBV4-3 with TRBJ2-7; a possible D gene is TRBD2 (6 bases). The CDR3 sequence is 18 residues long. V lost 0 bases, J lost 2 bases, and 20 bases lay in between. Germline V lookup: CDR1 LGHNA, CDR2 YSLEER. The CDR3 reads CASSQDTGLRDETYEQYF. The CDR3 bases are TGCGCCAGCAGCCAAGACACCGGGTTGCGGGACGAGACCTACGAGCAGTACTTC.

The gene calls are TRBV4-3 and TRBJ2-1; 10 bases line up with TRBD2. This CDR3 has 15 residues. J gave up 3 bases and V 3 bases, and 2 bases lay outside the gene matches. The germline V gene encodes CDR1 LGHNA and CDR2 YSLEER. The CDR3 protein is CASSHGLADYNEQFF. The CDR3 DNA reads as TGCGCCAGCAGCCACGGACTAGCGGACTACAATGAGCAGTTCTTC.

This chain uses TRBV5-6 with TRBJ2-5, with 7 bases fitting TRBD2. The CDR3 is made up of 13 amino acids. V lost 3 bases, J lost 5 bases, and 4 bases stayed unmatched. Germline V gives CDR1 SGHDT, CDR2 YYEEEE. CDR3 protein: CASSSAGSETQYF. CDR3 DNA sequence: TGTGCCAGCAGCTCAGCGGGAAGTGAGACCCAGTACTTC.

The rearrangement links TRBV18 to TRBJ2-7; 10 positions match TRBD1. The CDR3 covers 15 residues. V lost 3 bases and J lost 5; bases outside the gene matches: 7. Germline V gene sequence: CDR1 KGHSH, CDR2 LQKENI. The CDR3 nucleotides are TGTGCCAGCTCACCCGGGACAGGGGATATCAACGAGCAGTACTTC. This encodes CASSPGTGDINEQYF.

The rearrangement joins TRBV5-1 to TRBJ1-2; TRBD1 matches 9 bases. CDR1 is SGHRS, CDR2 YFSETQ, per germline. The CDR3 runs to 14 residues. The junction had 11 bases not matched to a gene; V was cut back by 4 bases and J by 10 bases. The CDR3 region is CASSPTGGDVAYTF. The CDR3 nucleotides read TGCGCCAGCAGCCCGACAGGGGGAGATGTCGCCTACACCTTC. Together with reference TRBV5-1 and TRBJ1-2, the CDR3 gives the full variable domain: KAGVTQTPRYLIKTRGQQVTLSCSPISGHRSVSWYQQTPGQGLQFLFEYFSETQRNKGNFPGRFSGRQFSNSRSEMNVSTLELGDSALYLCASSPTGGDVAYTFGSGTRLTVV.

The V and J genes are TRBV6-5 and TRBJ2-7; D is perhaps TRBD1 (6 bases). Between the trimmed V and J ends, which lost 0 bases and 3 bases, there was a span of 9 bases. This CDR3 is 14 amino acids long. The germline V gene encodes CDR1 MNHEY and CDR2 SVGAGI. The CDR3 nucleotides are TGTGCCAGCAGTTACTCGAGGGGACACTACGAGCAGTACTTC. The encoded protein is CASSYSRGHYEQYF.

This clone appeared a single time. The chain is built from TRBV28 and TRBJ2-1; the match to TRBD1 covers 8 bases. CDR3 size: 18 residues. After removal of 0 bases from V and 3 bases from J, the junction contained 10 bases not matched to a gene. CDR1 and CDR2 from the germline V gene are MDHEN and SYDVKM. The chain's CDR3 is CASSLWRYGTGNYNEQFF. CDR3 DNA sequence: TGTGCCAGCAGTTTATGGAGATACGGGACAGGTAACTACAATGAGCAGTTCTTC. The full variable domain, in which reference TRBV28 and TRBJ2-1 provide the parts outside the CDR3, is DVKVTQSSRYLVKRTGEKVFLECVQDMDHENMFWYRQDPGLGLRLIYFSYDVKMKEKGDIPEGYSVSREKKERFSLILESASTNQTSMYLCASSLWRYGTGNYNEQFFGPGTRLTVL.

The J gene is TRBJ2-7, the V gene TRBV11-2; the match to TRBD2 covers 8 bases. Germline V CDR1 and CDR2: SGHAT, FQNNGV. The CDR3 length is 15 residues. V dropped 2 bases and J dropped 0; count of bases not matched to a gene: 3. CDR3 DNA: TGTGCCAGCAGCTTACTAGCGGGCCCCTCCTACGAGCAGTACTTC. It specifies CASSLLAGPSYEQYF.

This clone appeared a single time. The V gene is TRBV10-3, the J gene TRBJ2-3; tentatively, D is TRBD1 (5 bases). The CDR3 extends over 12 amino acids. The V and J ends lost 5 bases and 15 bases respectively, with 18 bases between them. From germline, CDR1 is ENHRY and CDR2 SYGVKD. The CDR3 DNA reads TGTGCCATCAGTAAACAGGAAGGGAACGCATATTTT. It translates to CAISKQEGNAYF.